The source of this T cell receptor (beta chain) is a study of cytomegalovirus exposure and HLA in healthy donors. Study-wide points: Cytomegalovirus association was listed for 150 or so TCR beta chains.

Vbeta (60) and Jbeta (13) primers were used in the PCR. TCRdb's table, derived via immunoSEQ multiplex PCR, lists solely in-frame clones and lacks some. The sample has roughly 57,000 clones, approximately 84% seen once. Despite likely unrecorded immune exposures, the donors were nominally healthy at the time of sampling. Trimming removed 7 bases from V and 0 bases from J, with 13 bases in between. The CDR3 is made up of 15 amino acids. Germline assignment: CDR1 MNHEY and CDR2 SVGAGI. This clone was picked up a small number of times. Its matching antigen is unknown. The chain carries TRBV6-5 and TRBJ1-3, with no clear D. The receptor was isolated from a man between 45 and 60 years old in good health and CMV-seronegative. Sequenced sample: PBMCs. DNA for the CDR3: TGTGCCAGCACCCCCACGGGGATCTCTGGAAACACCATATATTTT. It encodes CASTPTGISGNTIYF.